This T cell receptor beta chain was sequenced for a study of shared clonotypes between healthy human individuals. The overall study: CD4 naive and memory got three plates each, CD8 naive two, CD8 memory one. Study-wide results and caveats: When naive CD4 clonotypes were compared across a handful of donors, about 4.9% were shared.

In this sample, this clone turned up once. What it recognizes is unknown. Each sample came from a Caucasian adult donor living in Nashville, Tennessee. Splitting the CD4+ cells yielded a CD45RA+ naive subset and a CD45RA-negative memory subset. TCRdb's copy holds only in-frame clones and misses some; the assay was immunoSEQ multiplex PCR. The sample yields approximately 700,000 clones, around 78% seen once. The V and J ends lost 1 base and 4 bases, in that order; junction bases with no gene match: 4. Germline lookup yields CDR1 SGHAT and CDR2 FQNNGV. The CDR3 runs to 16 residues. Specimen: memory CD4+ T cells sorted from blood. Subset of the sample: CD45RA-negative fraction. The sequence came from a woman in her 30s in good health. The chain joins TRBV11-2 to TRBJ2-2, with 9 bases lining up with TRBD2. As DNA, the CDR3 is TGTGCCAGCAGCTTAGTAGCGGGAGTTTCCACCGGGGAGCTGTTTTTT. As protein: CASSLVAGVSTGELFF.